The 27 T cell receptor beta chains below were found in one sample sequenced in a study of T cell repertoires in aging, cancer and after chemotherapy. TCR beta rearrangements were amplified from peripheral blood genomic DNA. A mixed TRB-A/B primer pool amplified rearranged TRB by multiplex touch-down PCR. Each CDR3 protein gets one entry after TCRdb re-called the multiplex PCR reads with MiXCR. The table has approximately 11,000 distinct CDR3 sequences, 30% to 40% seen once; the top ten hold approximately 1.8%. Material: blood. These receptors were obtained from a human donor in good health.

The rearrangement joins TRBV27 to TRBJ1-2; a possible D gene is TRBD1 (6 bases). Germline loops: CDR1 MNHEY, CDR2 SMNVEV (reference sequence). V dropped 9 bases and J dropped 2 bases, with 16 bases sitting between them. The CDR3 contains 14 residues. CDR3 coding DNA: TGTGCCAGTACGACGCTAGGACAGAACTATGGCTACACCTTC. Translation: CASTTLGQNYGYTF.

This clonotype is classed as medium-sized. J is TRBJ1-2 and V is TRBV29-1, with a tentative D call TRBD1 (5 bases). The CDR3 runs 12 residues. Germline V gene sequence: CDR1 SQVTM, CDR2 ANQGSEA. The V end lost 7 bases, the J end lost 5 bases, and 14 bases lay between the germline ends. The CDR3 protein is CSGGDLNYGYTF. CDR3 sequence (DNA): TGCAGCGGCGGGGACCTCAATTATGGCTACACCTTC.

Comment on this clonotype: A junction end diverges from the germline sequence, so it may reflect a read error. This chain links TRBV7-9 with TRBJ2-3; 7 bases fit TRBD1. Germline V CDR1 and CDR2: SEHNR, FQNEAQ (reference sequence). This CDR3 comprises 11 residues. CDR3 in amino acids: CASSLFGTDDF. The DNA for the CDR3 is TGTGCCAGCAGCTTATTCGGGACAGACGATTTT.

The CDR3 DNA follows: TGTGCCAGCAGTGGGGGACTAGCGGGGGGGGCAGATACGCAGTATTTT. Translating it yields CASSGGLAGGADTQYF. The V and J genes are TRBV6-1 and TRBJ2-3; 16 bases agree with TRBD2. CDR1 and CDR2 from the germline V gene are MNHNS and SASEGT. The CDR3 extends over 16 amino acids. Trimming took 4 bases from V and 4 from J; bases not matched to a gene: 2.

CDR3 residues: CSARAPDALTSRFAEAFF. CDR3 in DNA: TGCAGTGCTAGGGCTCCCGACGCGTTAACCTCGAGGTTTGCTGAAGCTTTCTTT. This chain uses TRBV20-1 with TRBJ1-1; D not resolved. V gave up 3 bases and J gave up 6 bases, with 29 bases separating them. This CDR3 has 18 residues. The germline gives CDR1 DFQATT, CDR2 SNEGSKA (reference sequence).

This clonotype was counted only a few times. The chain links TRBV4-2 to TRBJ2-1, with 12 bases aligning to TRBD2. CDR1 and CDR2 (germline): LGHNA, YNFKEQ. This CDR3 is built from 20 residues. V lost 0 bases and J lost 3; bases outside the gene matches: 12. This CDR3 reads CASSQDLGLAGGTGYNEQFF. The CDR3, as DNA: TGTGCCAGCAGCCAAGATTTAGGTCTAGCGGGGGGGACCGGCTACAATGAGCAGTTCTTC.

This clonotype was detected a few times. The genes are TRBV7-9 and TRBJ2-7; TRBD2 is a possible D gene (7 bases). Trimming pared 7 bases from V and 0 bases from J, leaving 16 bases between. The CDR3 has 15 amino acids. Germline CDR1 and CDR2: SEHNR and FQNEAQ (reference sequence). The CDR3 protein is CASTHAGAYSYEQYF. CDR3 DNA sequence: TGTGCCAGCACCCATGCGGGGGCCTACTCCTACGAGCAGTACTTC.

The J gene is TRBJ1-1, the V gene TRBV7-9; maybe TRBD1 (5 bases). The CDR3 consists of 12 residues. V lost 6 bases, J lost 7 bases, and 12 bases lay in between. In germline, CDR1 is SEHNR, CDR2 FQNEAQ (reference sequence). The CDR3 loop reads CASRLRGDEAFF. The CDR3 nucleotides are TGTGCCAGCAGGCTTAGAGGGGATGAAGCTTTCTTT.

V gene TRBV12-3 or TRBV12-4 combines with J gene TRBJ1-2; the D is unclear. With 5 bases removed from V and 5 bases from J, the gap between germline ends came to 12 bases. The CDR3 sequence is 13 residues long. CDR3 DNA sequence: TGTGCCAGCAGTGCCGGACCCTCATATGGCTACACCTTC. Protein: CASSAGPSYGYTF.

CDR3 amino acids: CASSLGRQGYGYTF. DNA for the CDR3: TGCGCCAGCAGCTTGGGGAGACAGGGCTATGGCTACACCTTC. This chain connects TRBV5-1 to TRBJ1-2; 7 positions agree with TRBD1. Germline CDR1 is SGHRS and CDR2 is YFSETQ. This CDR3 region has 14 residues. V trimming: 0 bases; J trimming: 4 bases; junction bases outside the gene matches: 3.

The CDR3 DNA sequence: TGCGCCAGCAGCCAAGATTTGACCCTATCCTACGAGCAGTACGTC. This translates into CASSQDLTLSYEQYV. The chain carries TRBV4-1 and TRBJ2-7; D is uncertain. Trimming took 0 bases from V and 1 from J, leaving 10 bases between them. The germline V gene encodes CDR1 MGHRA and CDR2 YSYEKL. The CDR3 extends over 15 amino acids.

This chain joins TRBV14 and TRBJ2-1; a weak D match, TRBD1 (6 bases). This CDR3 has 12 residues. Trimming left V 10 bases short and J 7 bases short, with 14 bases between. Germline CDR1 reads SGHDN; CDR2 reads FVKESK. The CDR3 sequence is CATDGTLNEQFF. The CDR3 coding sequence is TGTGCCACCGACGGGACACTGAATGAGCAGTTCTTC.

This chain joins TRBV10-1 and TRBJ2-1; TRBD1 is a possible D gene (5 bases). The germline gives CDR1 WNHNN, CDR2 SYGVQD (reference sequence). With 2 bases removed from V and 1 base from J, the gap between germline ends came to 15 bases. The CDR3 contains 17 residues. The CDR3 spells CASSETETWTSYNEQFF. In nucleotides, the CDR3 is TGCGCCAGCAGTGAGACGGAGACATGGACATCCTACAATGAGCAGTTCTTC.

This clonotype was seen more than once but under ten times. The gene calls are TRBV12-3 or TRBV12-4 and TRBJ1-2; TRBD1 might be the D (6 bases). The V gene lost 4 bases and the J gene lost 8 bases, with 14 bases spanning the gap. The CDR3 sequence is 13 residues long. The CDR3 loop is CASSWGGGRGYTF. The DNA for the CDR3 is TGTGCCAGCAGTTGGGGCGGGGGGCGAGGCTACACCTTC.

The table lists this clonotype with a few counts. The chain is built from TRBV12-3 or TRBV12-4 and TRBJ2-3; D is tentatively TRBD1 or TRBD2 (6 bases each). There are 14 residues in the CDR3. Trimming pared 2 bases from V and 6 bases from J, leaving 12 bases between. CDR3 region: CASSLSGGGDTQYF. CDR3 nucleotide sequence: TGTGCCAGCAGTTTATCCGGGGGCGGGGATACGCAGTATTTT.

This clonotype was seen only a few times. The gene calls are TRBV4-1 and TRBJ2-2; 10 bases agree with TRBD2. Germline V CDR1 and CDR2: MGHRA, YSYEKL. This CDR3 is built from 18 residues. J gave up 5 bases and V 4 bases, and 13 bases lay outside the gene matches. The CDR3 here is CASSPYLRLAGDTGELFF. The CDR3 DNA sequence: TGCGCCAGCAGCCCTTACTTAAGGCTAGCGGGGGATACCGGGGAGCTGTTTTTT.

CDR3 coding DNA: TGTGCCAGCAGTGAGGGACTTGGCAATCAGCCCCAGCATTTT. It encodes CASSEGLGNQPQHF. The gene calls are TRBV2 and TRBJ1-5, with D possibly TRBD1 on 5 matching bases. Germline lookup yields CDR1 SNHLY and CDR2 FYNNEI. CDR3 length: 14 amino acids. Trimming left V 3 bases short and J 2 bases short, with 8 bases between.

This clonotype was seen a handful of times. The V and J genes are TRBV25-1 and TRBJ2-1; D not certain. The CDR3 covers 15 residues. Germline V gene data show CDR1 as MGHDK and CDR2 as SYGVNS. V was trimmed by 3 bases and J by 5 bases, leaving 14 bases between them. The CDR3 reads CASSEPGPRDNEQFF. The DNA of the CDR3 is TGTGCCAGCAGTGAGCCCGGGCCTAGGGACAATGAGCAGTTCTTC.

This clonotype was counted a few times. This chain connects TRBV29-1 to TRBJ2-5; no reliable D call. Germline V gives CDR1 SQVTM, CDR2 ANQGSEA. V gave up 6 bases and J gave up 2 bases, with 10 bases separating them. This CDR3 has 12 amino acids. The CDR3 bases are TGCAGCGTATACCCAACACAAGAGACCCAGTACTTC. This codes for CSVYPTQETQYF.

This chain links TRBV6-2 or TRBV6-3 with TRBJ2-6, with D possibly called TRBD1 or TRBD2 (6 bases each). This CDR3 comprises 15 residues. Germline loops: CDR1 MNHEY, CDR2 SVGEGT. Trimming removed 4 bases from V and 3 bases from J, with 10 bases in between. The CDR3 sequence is CASSSGAYGANVLTF. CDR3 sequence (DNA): TGTGCCAGCAGTTCGGGGGCCTATGGGGCCAACGTCCTGACTTTC.

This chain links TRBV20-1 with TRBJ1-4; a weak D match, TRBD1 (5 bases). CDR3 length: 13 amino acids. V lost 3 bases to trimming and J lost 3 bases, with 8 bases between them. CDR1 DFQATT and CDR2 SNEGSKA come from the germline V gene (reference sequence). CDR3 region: CSASRGANEKLFF. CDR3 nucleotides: TGCAGTGCTAGCCGGGGGGCTAATGAAAAACTGTTTTTT.

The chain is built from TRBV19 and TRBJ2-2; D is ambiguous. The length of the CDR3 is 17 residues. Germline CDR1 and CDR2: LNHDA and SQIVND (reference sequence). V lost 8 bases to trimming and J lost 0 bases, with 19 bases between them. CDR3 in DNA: TGTGCCAGTGGGTCGGATCCCACCTCTGCGAACACCGGGGAGCTGTTTTTT. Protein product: CASGSDPTSANTGELFF.

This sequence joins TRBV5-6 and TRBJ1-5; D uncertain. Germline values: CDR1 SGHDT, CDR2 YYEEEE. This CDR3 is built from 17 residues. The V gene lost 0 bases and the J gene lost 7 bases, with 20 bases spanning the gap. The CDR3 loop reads CASSLAAKAGLSQPQHF. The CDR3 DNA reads TGTGCCAGCAGCTTGGCCGCAAAGGCAGGCCTAAGCCAGCCCCAGCATTTT.

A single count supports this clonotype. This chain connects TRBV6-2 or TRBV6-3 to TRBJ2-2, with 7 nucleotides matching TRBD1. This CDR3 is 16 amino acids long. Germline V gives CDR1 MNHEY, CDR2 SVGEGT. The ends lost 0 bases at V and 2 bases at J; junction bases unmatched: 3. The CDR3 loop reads CASSYSRDRNTGELFF. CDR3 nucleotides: TGTGCCAGCAGTTACTCCCGGGACAGAAACACCGGGGAGCTGTTTTTT.

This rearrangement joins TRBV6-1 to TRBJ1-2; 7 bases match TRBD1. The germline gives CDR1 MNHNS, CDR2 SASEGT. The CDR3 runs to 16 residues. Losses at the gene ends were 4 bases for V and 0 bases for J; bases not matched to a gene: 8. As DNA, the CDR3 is TGTGCCAGCAGTGCCTTAGGACAGGCAACTAACTATGGCTACACCTTC. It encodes CASSALGQATNYGYTF.

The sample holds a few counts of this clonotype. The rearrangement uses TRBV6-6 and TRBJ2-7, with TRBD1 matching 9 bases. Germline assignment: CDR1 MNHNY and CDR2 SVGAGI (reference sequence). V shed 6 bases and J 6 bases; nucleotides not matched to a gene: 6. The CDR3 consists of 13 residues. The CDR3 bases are TGTGCCAGCAGAAAACAGGGGGCGGGCGAGCAGTACGTC. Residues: CASRKQGAGEQYV.

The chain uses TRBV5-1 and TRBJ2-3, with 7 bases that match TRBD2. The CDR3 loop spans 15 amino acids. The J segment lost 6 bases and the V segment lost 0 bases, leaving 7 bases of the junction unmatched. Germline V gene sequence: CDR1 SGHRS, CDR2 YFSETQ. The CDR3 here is CASSLVRRGSDTQYF. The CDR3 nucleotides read TGCGCCAGCAGCTTGGTGCGGCGGGGGTCCGATACGCAGTATTTT.